This T cell receptor (beta chain) was obtained from a study of cytomegalovirus exposure and HLA in healthy donors. Both 60 Vbeta primers and 13 Jbeta primers went into the PCR. This table comes from immunoSEQ multiplex PCR, and its TCRdb copy is limited to in-frame clones, with some not included. The table records 85,000 to 130,000 clones, 70% to 80% of them present only once. Study conclusions and caveats: It was shown in a later analysis that HLA-associated TCR beta chains were more clonally expanded than other, equally common chains.

The trim removed 1 base at V and 7 bases at J, leaving 3 bases unmatched. CDR3 size: 15 residues. The germline CDR1 and CDR2 sequences are SGHVS and FQNEAQ. Worth noting for this clone: The antigen is unknown.

The sequence derives from a boy between 10 and 17 years old in good health and CMV-seronegative. The sequenced material came from PBMCs. The chain employs TRBV7-8 and TRBJ2-3; TRBD2 matches at 12 bases. The CDR3 DNA follows: TGTGCCAGCAGCTTAGAAGGACTAGCGGGGCATACGCAGTATTTT. Encoded protein: CASSLEGLAGHTQYF.